The rows below give T cell receptor beta chains drawn from one sample of a study of cytomegalovirus exposure and HLA in healthy donors. Profiling relied on immunoSEQ multiplex PCR, and the TCRdb table lists in-frame clones only, not all of them. Found here are 150,000 to 250,000 clones, 65% to 90% of them singletons; the top ten hold roughly 13%. Sample: PBMCs. The receptor source for this set is a woman aged 30 to 39 in good health and CMV-seropositive. Both conserved end residues are part of each CDR3. Each record gives: CDR3 DNA, CDR3 protein, V gene, clone size, CDR3 length, D gene, J gene. The D gene is left open where the match is weak. Size is stated for part of the rows, as once, few or many counts, or as a class when the clone is expanded.

CDR3 DNA: TGTGCCAGCAGCGTCGACAGGGGACTTAACTATGGCTACACCTTC
CDR3 protein: CASSVDRGLNYGYTF
V gene: TRBV5-4
clone size: once
CDR3 length: 15
D gene: TRBD1
J gene: TRBJ1-2

CDR3 DNA: TGTGCCAGTAGTATCCGGGAGGGGGAGTACGAGCAGTACTTC
CDR3 protein: CASSIREGEYEQYF
V gene: TRBV19
clone size: .
CDR3 length: 14
D gene: TRBD2
J gene: TRBJ2-7

CDR3 DNA: TGTGCCAGCAGCTTAAACCCGGGACTAGCGGATTACTACAATGAGCAGTTCTTC
CDR3 protein: CASSLNPGLADYYNEQFF
V gene: TRBV11-2
clone size: .
CDR3 length: 18
D gene: TRBD2
J gene: TRBJ2-1

CDR3 DNA: TGTGCCAGCAGCCGTTGGGGCAGGGCCTACGAGCAGTACTTC
CDR3 protein: CASSRWGRAYEQYF
V gene: TRBV5-6
clone size: .
CDR3 length: 14
D gene: .
J gene: TRBJ2-7

CDR3 DNA: TGCAGCGTTCCGACGGATTGGGACAGGGACACTTTGAGCTCCTACAATGAGCAGTTCTTC
CDR3 protein: CSVPTDWDRDTLSSYNEQFF
V gene: TRBV29-1
clone size: .
CDR3 length: 20
D gene: TRBD1
J gene: TRBJ2-1

CDR3 DNA: TGCGCCAGCAGCCAAGAGACTAGTATTCCCTACGAGCAGTACTTC
CDR3 protein: CASSQETSIPYEQYF
V gene: TRBV4-1
clone size: once
CDR3 length: 15
D gene: .
J gene: TRBJ2-7

CDR3 DNA: TGTGCCAGCTCACCCGAAAGGGTTGTCTCAGGGGACTATGGCTACACCTTC
CDR3 protein: CASSPERVVSGDYGYTF
V gene: TRBV18
clone size: .
CDR3 length: 17
D gene: .
J gene: TRBJ1-2

CDR3 DNA: TGTGCCACCAGCACCGGACTACCCAATGAGCAGTTCTTC
CDR3 protein: CATSTGLPNEQFF
V gene: TRBV15
clone size: .
CDR3 length: 13
D gene: .
J gene: TRBJ2-1

CDR3 DNA: TGTGCCAGCAGCCCTCGGGGGTACTATGGCTACACCTTC
CDR3 protein: CASSPRGYYGYTF
V gene: TRBV13
clone size: once
CDR3 length: 13
D gene: .
J gene: TRBJ1-2

CDR3 DNA: TGTGCCAGCAGTGCTAATCAGGGTAGATCTCAGCCCCAGCATTTT
CDR3 protein: CASSANQGRSQPQHF
V gene: TRBV2
clone size: .
CDR3 length: 15
D gene: .
J gene: TRBJ1-5

CDR3 DNA: TGTGCCTGGGGGAAAAGCGGGAGGGCCGGTGAGACCCAGTACTTC
CDR3 protein: CAWGKSGRAGETQYF
V gene: TRBV30
clone size: .
CDR3 length: 15
D gene: TRBD2
J gene: TRBJ2-5

CDR3 DNA: TGTGCCAGCAGGAAAGGGACAGCGGGGGAGTACGAGCAGTACTTC
CDR3 protein: CASRKGTAGEYEQYF
V gene: TRBV2
clone size: once
CDR3 length: 15
D gene: .
J gene: TRBJ2-7

CDR3 DNA: TGTGCCAGCAGTCCTCTGCGGCAGGGTCCCTACGAGCAGTACTTC
CDR3 protein: CASSPLRQGPYEQYF
V gene: TRBV6-6
clone size: once
CDR3 length: 15
D gene: .
J gene: TRBJ2-7

CDR3 DNA: TGTGCCAGCAGCTTAGGGACACTGCCCTTTTGG
CDR3 protein: CASSLGTLPFW
V gene: TRBV7-8
clone size: .
CDR3 length: 11
D gene: .
J gene: TRBJ2-3

CDR3 DNA: TGTGCCAGCAGTGAAAGCGGAAGCTCCTACGAGCAGTACTTC
CDR3 protein: CASSESGSSYEQYF
V gene: TRBV2
clone size: .
CDR3 length: 14
D gene: .
J gene: TRBJ2-7

CDR3 DNA: TGTGCCAGCAGCCCTGCTACGAGCTCCGGCGGGGAGCTGTTTTTT
CDR3 protein: CASSPATSSGGELFF
V gene: TRBV6-5
clone size: .
CDR3 length: 15
D gene: .
J gene: TRBJ2-2

CDR3 DNA: TGTGCCAGCAGTTTTAACAGTCCCTATGGCTACACCTTC
CDR3 protein: CASSFNSPYGYTF
V gene: TRBV28
clone size: few
CDR3 length: 13
D gene: .
J gene: TRBJ1-2

CDR3 DNA: TGTGCCAGCCCCCCAGAGAGGAAGAACACCGGGGAGCTGTTTTTT
CDR3 protein: CASPPERKNTGELFF
V gene: TRBV6-9
clone size: .
CDR3 length: 15
D gene: .
J gene: TRBJ2-2

CDR3 DNA: TGCGCCAGCAGCCCCACAATTACAGGGGGGTATGGCTACACCTTC
CDR3 protein: CASSPTITGGYGYTF
V gene: TRBV5-1
clone size: .
CDR3 length: 15
D gene: TRBD1
J gene: TRBJ1-2

CDR3 DNA: TGCGCCAGCAGCCAAGATTTGGGACAGGGGTTGACTGAAGCTTTCTTT
CDR3 protein: CASSQDLGQGLTEAFF
V gene: TRBV4-1
clone size: .
CDR3 length: 16
D gene: TRBD1
J gene: TRBJ1-1

CDR3 DNA: TGTGCCAGCAGCCAAGATCCCGGGACACCTTACAATGAGCAGTTCTTC
CDR3 protein: CASSQDPGTPYNEQFF
V gene: TRBV4-2
clone size: .
CDR3 length: 16
D gene: .
J gene: TRBJ2-1

CDR3 DNA: TGCGCCAGCAGCTTGGATGGGACAGGTCCGTCCGGGGAGCTGTTTTTT
CDR3 protein: CASSLDGTGPSGELFF
V gene: TRBV5-1
clone size: once
CDR3 length: 16
D gene: TRBD1
J gene: TRBJ2-2

CDR3 DNA: TGTGCCAGCAGCCTGAACGGACATTTTGTCACAGATACGCAGTATTTT
CDR3 protein: CASSLNGHFVTDTQYF
V gene: TRBV7-2
clone size: .
CDR3 length: 16
D gene: .
J gene: TRBJ2-3

CDR3 DNA: TGTGCCAGCAGGCCTCCGGGCTCCTACGAGCAGTACTTC
CDR3 protein: CASRPPGSYEQYF
V gene: TRBV27
clone size: .
CDR3 length: 13
D gene: .
J gene: TRBJ2-7

CDR3 DNA: TGTGCCAGCAGCGCGCAAGATACGCAGTATTTT
CDR3 protein: CASSAQDTQYF
V gene: TRBV7-2
clone size: .
CDR3 length: 11
D gene: .
J gene: TRBJ2-3

CDR3 DNA: TGTGCCAGCAGTTGGGAGTCAGTCGGTAGCTACGAGCAGTACTTC
CDR3 protein: CASSWESVGSYEQYF
V gene: TRBV6-1
clone size: .
CDR3 length: 15
D gene: .
J gene: TRBJ2-7

CDR3 DNA: TGTGCCAGCAGTTTATCAAGTTCGGGGTTTGGAAACACCATATATTTT
CDR3 protein: CASSLSSSGFGNTIYF
V gene: TRBV27
clone size: few
CDR3 length: 16
D gene: .
J gene: TRBJ1-3

CDR3 DNA: TGTGCCAGTTCACGCGGGAGTCCCACAGATACGCAGTATTTT
CDR3 protein: CASSRGSPTDTQYF
V gene: TRBV6-1
clone size: .
CDR3 length: 14
D gene: TRBD2
J gene: TRBJ2-3